This section outlines one TCR beta chain sequence together with its context. These data originate in a study of T cell changes during pregnancy in multiple sclerosis. Between the trimmed V and J ends, which lost 7 bases and 8 bases, there was a span of 14 bases. The germline V gene encodes CDR1 SNHLY and CDR2 FYNNEI. The CDR3 totals 13 residues. Assay used: immunoSEQ multiplex PCR; TCRdb lists only in-frame clones, some missing. The data show about 69,000 clones, more than 75% seen once. V usage is TRBV2 and J usage is TRBJ1-4; D ambiguous. This TCR was recovered from a female donor with multiple sclerosis, enrolled in a pregnancy study. Here the sequenced sample was peripheral blood, taken in the third trimester of pregnancy. CDR3 protein: CASTPFMREKLFF. The CDR3 bases are TGTGCCAGCACCCCATTTATGAGGGAAAAACTGTTTTTT.